The 21 T cell receptor beta chains given below trace back to one sample, sequenced in a study of blood T cell repertoires in COVID-19. Only in-frame clones appear in the TCRdb table, and some are missing; sequencing was by immunoSEQ multiplex PCR. The table has just over 95,000 clones, 82% seen once. What was sequenced was peripheral blood. The receptors were sampled from an elderly man with acute or convalescent COVID-19.

This chain connects TRBV30 to TRBJ1-5; 7 bases match TRBD1. The CDR3 spans 15 residues. Germline-derived CDR1 and CDR2 are GTSNPN and SVGIG (reference sequence). V lost 2 bases, J lost 6 bases, and 10 bases stayed unmatched. This CDR3 is CAWSPTTGWIQPQHF. CDR3 nucleotide sequence: TGTGCCTGGAGTCCCACGACAGGGTGGATTCAGCCCCAGCATTTT.

This clone appeared once. The chain has TRBV3-1 (or the pseudogene TRBV3-2) and TRBJ1-2, with no clear D. V gave up 4 bases and J gave up 7 bases, with 16 bases separating them. The CDR3 is 14 residues long. Germline V gene lookup returns CDR1 LGHDT and CDR2 YNNKEL (reference sequence). The CDR3 bases are TGTGCCAGCAGCCCCAGCGGCAGCTTCCCTGGCTACACCTTC. Protein sequence: CASSPSGSFPGYTF.

This chain's CDR3 is CASSLDRDTEAFF. In DNA, the CDR3 is TGTGCCAGCAGCTTGGACAGGGACACTGAAGCTTTCTTT. The chain uses TRBV7-8 and TRBJ1-1, with 8 bases lining up with TRBD1. V trimming: 3 bases; J trimming: 3 bases; junction bases outside the gene matches: 0. There are 13 residues in the CDR3. The V gene's germline CDR1 is SGHVS and CDR2 FQNEAQ. The variable domain in full, completed from reference TRBV7-8 and TRBJ1-1, reads GAGVSQSPRYKVAKRGQDVALRCDPISGHVSLFWYQQALGQGPEFLTYFQNEAQLDKSGLPSDRFFAERPEGSVSTLKIQRTQQEDSAVYLCASSLDRDTEAFFGQGTRLTVV.

The chain has TRBV5-4 and TRBJ1-1; the match to TRBD1 covers 10 bases. V lost 5 bases to trimming and J lost 2 bases; unmatched junction nucleotides: 6. The CDR3 is 15 amino acids. Looked up from germline, CDR1 is SGHNT and CDR2 is YYREEE (reference sequence). This CDR3 is CASRGGTGANTEAFF. CDR3 coding DNA: TGTGCCAGCAGGGGAGGGACAGGGGCCAACACTGAAGCTTTCTTT.

This sequence joins TRBV5-1 and TRBJ1-1; TRBD1 matches at 9 bases. With V trimmed by 5 bases and J by 4 bases, 12 bases remained unmatched. CDR3 length equals 16 residues. From germline, CDR1 is SGHRS and CDR2 YFSETQ. CDR3 bases: TGCGCCAGCAGGGCGAATACAGGGGGCTTAGGCACTGAAGCTTTCTTT. It specifies CASRANTGGLGTEAFF.

This clone was counted at least ten times. This sequence joins TRBV5-1 and TRBJ2-4; 12 nucleotides line up with TRBD2. CDR3 length: 16 residues. CDR1 and CDR2 (germline): SGHRS, YFSETQ. V was clipped by 3 bases and J by 1 base; unmatched bases: 2. This CDR3 reads CASSWTSGEAKNIQYF. Written as DNA, the CDR3 is TGCGCCAGCAGCTGGACTAGCGGGGAGGCCAAAAACATTCAGTACTTC.

In its sample, this clone was seen a few times. The gene calls are TRBV29-1 and TRBJ1-1, with 7 bases identical to TRBD1. Germline V gene sequence: CDR1 SQVTM, CDR2 ANQGSEA. V was pared by 4 bases and J by 1 base, with 6 bases of the junction left unmatched. The CDR3 sequence is 14 residues long. CDR3: CSVVTGTANTEAFF. Here the CDR3 DNA reads TGCAGCGTTGTTACCGGGACAGCGAACACTGAAGCTTTCTTT.

This clone has a handful of counts. The chain couples TRBV7-9 to TRBJ2-7; 11 bases agree with TRBD2. The germline V gene encodes CDR1 SEHNR and CDR2 FQNEAQ (reference sequence). The trim removed 4 bases at V and 2 bases at J, leaving 7 bases unmatched. The CDR3 loop spans 16 amino acids. This chain's CDR3 is CASSSPGLAVAYEQYF. The DNA of the CDR3 is TGTGCCAGCAGCTCCCCGGGACTAGCGGTAGCCTACGAGCAGTACTTC.

The gene calls are TRBV7-2 and TRBJ2-7; the D is unclear. Deletions cut 2 bases from V and 4 bases from J, with 15 bases between. Germline V lookup: CDR1 SGHTA, CDR2 FQGNSA. This CDR3 is 15 amino acids long. As DNA, the CDR3 is TGTGCCAGCAGCTTACTTGGAGACTTCCAATACGAGCAGTACTTC. Protein sequence: CASSLLGDFQYEQYF.

This sequence joins TRBV27 and TRBJ2-1; 10 bases fit TRBD2. The CDR3 runs 14 residues. Germline V gene data show CDR1 as MNHEY and CDR2 as SMNVEV (reference sequence). Trimming at V came to 7 bases and at J to 7 bases, leaving 7 bases not matched to a gene. For the CDR3, the DNA is TGTGCCAGCACTAGCGGGAGTCGGTCAAATGAGCAGTTCTTC. The encoded protein is CASTSGSRSNEQFF.

V usage is TRBV11-3 and J usage is TRBJ1-6; 9 positions match TRBD1. The V segment lost 5 bases and the J segment 0 bases; nucleotides outside the gene matches: 8. Germline CDR1 and CDR2: SGHNT and YENEEA. CDR3 size: 18 residues. The CDR3 coding sequence is TGTGCCAGCAGCCGCTTTCTGGGACAGGGCTCCTATAATTCACCCCTCCACTTT. Translation: CASSRFLGQGSYNSPLHF.

The chain has TRBV6-5 and TRBJ1-4; D remains unclear. Trimming cost V 6 bases and J 6 bases, with 14 bases left between them. Germline values: CDR1 MNHEY, CDR2 SVGAGI. The CDR3 runs to 14 residues. CDR3 coding DNA: TGTGCCAGCAGCGGGCGGGAGGGAGATGAAAAACTGTTTTTT. Translating gives CASSGREGDEKLFF.

This sequence joins TRBV19 and TRBJ2-1, with D maybe TRBD2 (7 bases). V was pared by 6 bases and J by 7 bases, with 16 bases between. Looked up from germline, CDR1 is LNHDA and CDR2 is SQIVND (reference sequence). The CDR3 totals 14 residues. The CDR3 DNA reads as TGTGCCAGTAGGTCTTGGGGGGGCAGGAATGAGCAGTTCTTC. Its translation is CASRSWGGRNEQFF.

V gene TRBV9 combines with J gene TRBJ1-3; 8 positions agree with TRBD1. The CDR3 covers 20 residues. Germline V gene lookup returns CDR1 SGDLS and CDR2 YYNGEE. V lost 0 bases and J lost 0; bases outside the gene matches: 14. The CDR3 region is CASSVEVRGTGTSSGNTIYF. In nucleotides, the CDR3 is TGTGCCAGCAGCGTAGAGGTACGAGGGACAGGAACCTCCTCTGGAAACACCATATATTTT.

CDR3 bases: TGTGCCAGCAGTAGGGACTCCACAGATACGCAGTATTTT. Protein sequence: CASSRDSTDTQYF. The chain joins TRBV6-4 to TRBJ2-3; weak D call: TRBD2 (6 bases). Germline V gives CDR1 MRHNA, CDR2 SNTAGT. This CDR3 has 13 amino acids. V dropped 5 bases and J dropped 2 bases, with 8 bases sitting between them.

In this sample, this clone turned up a few times. V and J are TRBV3-1 (or the pseudogene TRBV3-2) and TRBJ2-1; D unclear. The germline V gene encodes CDR1 LGHDT and CDR2 YNNKEL (reference sequence). Trimming shortened V by 6 bases and J by 3 bases, and 6 bases separated the two germline ends. The CDR3 length is 12 residues. In DNA form, the CDR3 reads TGTGCCAGCAGTTTATTCTACAATGAGCAGTTCTTC. This translates into CASSLFYNEQFF.

This chain joins TRBV6-2 or TRBV6-3 and TRBJ2-7; D not certain. Germline V CDR1 and CDR2: MNHEY, SVGEGT. The V gene lost 6 bases and the J gene lost 3 bases, with 9 bases spanning the gap. CDR3 size: 12 residues. This CDR3 reads CASSLENYEQYF. CDR3 nucleotides: TGTGCCAGCAGCCTAGAGAACTACGAGCAGTACTTC.

The J gene is TRBJ2-7, the V gene TRBV2; 8 positions match TRBD1. Per the germline V gene, CDR1 is SNHLY and CDR2 is FYNNEI. CDR3 length: 12 residues. The CDR3 here is CAVDREGYEQYF. CDR3 nucleotide sequence: TGTGCTGTGGACAGGGAAGGCTACGAGCAGTACTTC.

This chain connects TRBV5-4 to TRBJ2-7; D may be TRBD2 (7 bases). Germline V gene sequence: CDR1 SGHNT, CDR2 YYREEE (reference sequence). The germline V and J ends were trimmed by 4 bases and 7 bases, with 21 bases remaining between them. The CDR3 is made up of 15 amino acids. In DNA form, the CDR3 reads TGTGCCAGCAGCCTGGGGAGGCAGGGGACTAATGAGCAGTACTTC. Protein product: CASSLGRQGTNEQYF.

This chain links TRBV2 with TRBJ2-7, with D possibly matching TRBD1 (5 bases). From germline, CDR1 is SNHLY and CDR2 FYNNEI. The CDR3 extends over 14 amino acids. Trimming stripped 4 bases from V and 2 bases from J, with 12 bases between. CDR3 DNA sequence: TGTGCCAGCAGTGTTATTCAGGGTCCCTACGAGCAGTACTTC. The encoded protein is CASSVIQGPYEQYF.

This chain uses TRBV9 with TRBJ2-5; TRBD1 matches at 9 bases. J was trimmed by 5 bases and V by 3 bases; bases with no gene match: 2. The length of the CDR3 is 13 residues. Germline CDR1 SGDLS, CDR2 YYNGEE. CDR3 region: CASSGTGVETQYF. CDR3 DNA sequence: TGTGCCAGCAGCGGGACAGGGGTGGAGACCCAGTACTTC.